This T cell receptor beta chain was obtained from a study of cytomegalovirus exposure and HLA in healthy donors. CDR3 length: 16 amino acids. Unmatched junction bases numbered 9, after V lost 0 bases and J lost 7 bases. Germline CDR1 and CDR2: SGDLS and YYNGEE. Primers for the PCR totalled 60 Vbeta and 13 Jbeta. Only in-frame clones appear in the TCRdb table, and some are missing; sequencing was by immunoSEQ multiplex PCR. The profile covers approximately 130,000 clones, with roughly 69% appearing a single time and about 3% taken by the ten largest. The sequence was collected from a human donor in good health. The material sequenced was PBMCs. V gene TRBV9 combines with J gene TRBJ2-1, with 8 bases fitting TRBD2. The CDR3 nucleotides are TGTGCCAGCAGCGTAGATCCGGCAGGCGGGGGGAATGAGCAGTTCTTC. This encodes CASSVDPAGGGNEQFF.